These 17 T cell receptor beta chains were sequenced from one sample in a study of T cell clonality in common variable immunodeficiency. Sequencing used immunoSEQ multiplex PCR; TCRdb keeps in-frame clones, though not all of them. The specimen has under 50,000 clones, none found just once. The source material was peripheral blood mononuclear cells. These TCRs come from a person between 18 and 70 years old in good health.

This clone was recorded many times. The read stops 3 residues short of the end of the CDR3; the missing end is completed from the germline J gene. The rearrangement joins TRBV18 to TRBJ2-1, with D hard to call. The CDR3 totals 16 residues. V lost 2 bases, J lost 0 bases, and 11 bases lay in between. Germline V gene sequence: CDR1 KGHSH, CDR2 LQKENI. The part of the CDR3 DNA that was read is TGTGCCAGCTCACCAAATTCCGGTAGCTCCTACAATGAG. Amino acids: CASSPNSGSSYNE. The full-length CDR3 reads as CASSPNSGSSYNEQFF.

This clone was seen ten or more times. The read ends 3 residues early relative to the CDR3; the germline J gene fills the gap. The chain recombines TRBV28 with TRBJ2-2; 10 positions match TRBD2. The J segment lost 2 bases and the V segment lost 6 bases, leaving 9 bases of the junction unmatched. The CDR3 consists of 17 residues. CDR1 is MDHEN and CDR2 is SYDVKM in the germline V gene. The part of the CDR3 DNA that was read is TGTGCCAGCAGCTTCAATAAACTAGCGGGAAACACCGGGGAG. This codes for CASSFNKLAGNTGE. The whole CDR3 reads CASSFNKLAGNTGELFF.

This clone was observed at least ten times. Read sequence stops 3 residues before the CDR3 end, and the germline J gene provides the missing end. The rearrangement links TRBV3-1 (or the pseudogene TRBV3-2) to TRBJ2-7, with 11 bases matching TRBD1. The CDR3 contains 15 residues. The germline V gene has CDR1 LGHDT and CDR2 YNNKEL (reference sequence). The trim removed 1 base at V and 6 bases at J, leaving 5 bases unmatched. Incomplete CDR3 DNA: TGTGCCAGCAGCCAAGGAGGACAGGGGGCTCGCGAG. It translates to CASSQGGQGARE. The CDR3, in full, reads CASSQGGQGAREQYF.

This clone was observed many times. The DNA read from the CDR3 is TGTGCCAGCAGGTCGGGAGGGACAGGGTTTTATCAGCCC. Protein: CASRSGGTGFYQP. The entire CDR3 reads CASRSGGTGFYQPQHF. The genes are TRBV6-2 or TRBV6-3 and TRBJ1-5; 9 bases fit TRBD1. With the read ending 3 residues before the CDR3 end, the germline J gene is used to fill in that end. Germline CDR1 reads MNHEY; CDR2 reads SVGEGT. The CDR3 loop spans 16 amino acids. Trimming at V came to 6 bases and at J to 5 bases, leaving 11 bases not matched to a gene.

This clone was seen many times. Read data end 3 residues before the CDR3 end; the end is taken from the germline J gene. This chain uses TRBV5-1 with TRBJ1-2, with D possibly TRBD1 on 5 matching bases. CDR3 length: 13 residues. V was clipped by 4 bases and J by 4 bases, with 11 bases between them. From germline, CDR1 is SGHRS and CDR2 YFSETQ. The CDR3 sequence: CASSGGTGYGYTF. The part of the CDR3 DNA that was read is TGCGCCAGCAGCGGGGGGACGGGCTATGGC.

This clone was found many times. The sequenced part of the CDR3 DNA is TGCAGTGCTAACCCGGGACTAGCGGGAGTCAACATT. Its translation is CSANPGLAGVNI. The complete CDR3 reads CSANPGLAGVNIQYF. This chain joins TRBV20-1 and TRBJ2-4, with 14 nucleotides matching TRBD2. The CDR3 is cut off 3 residues early in the read; its end comes from the germline J gene. V shed 4 bases and J 7 bases; nucleotides not matched to a gene: 6. The CDR3 is made up of 15 amino acids. Germline CDR1 is DFQATT and CDR2 is SNEGSKA (reference sequence).

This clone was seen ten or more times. Partial CDR3 DNA: TGTGCCAGCAGTGACGGGGAAGCGGGGGGGCCGAATGAG. Its translation: CASSDGEAGGPNE. The whole CDR3 protein reads CASSDGEAGGPNEQFF. The V and J genes are TRBV6-4 and TRBJ2-1; 10 nucleotides agree with TRBD2. With the read ending 3 residues before the CDR3 end, the germline J gene is used to fill in that end. This CDR3 comprises 16 residues. The junction had 8 bases not matched to a gene; V was cut back by 2 bases and J by 7 bases. CDR1 and CDR2 (germline): MRHNA, SNTAGT.

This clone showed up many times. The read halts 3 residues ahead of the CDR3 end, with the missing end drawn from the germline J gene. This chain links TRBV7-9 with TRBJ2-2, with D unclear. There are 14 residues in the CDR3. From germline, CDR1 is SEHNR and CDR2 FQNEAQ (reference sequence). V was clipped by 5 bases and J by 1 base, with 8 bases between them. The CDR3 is CASSSLKNTGELFF. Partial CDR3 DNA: TGTGCCAGCAGCAGCTTGAAGAACACCGGGGAG. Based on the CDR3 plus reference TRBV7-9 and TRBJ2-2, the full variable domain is DTGVSQNPRHKITKRGQNVTFRCDPISEHNRLYWYRQTLGQGPEFLTYFQNEAQLEKSRLLSDRFSAERPKGSFSTLEIQRTEQGDSAMYLCASSSLKNTGELFFGEGSRLTVL.

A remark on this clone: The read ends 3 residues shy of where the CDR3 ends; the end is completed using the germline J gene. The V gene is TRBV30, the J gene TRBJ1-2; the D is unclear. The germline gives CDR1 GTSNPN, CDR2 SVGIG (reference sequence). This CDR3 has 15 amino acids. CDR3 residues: CAWSPGSSSYNDYTF. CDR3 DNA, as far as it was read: TGTGCCTGGAGTCCGGGTAGCAGCTCCTACAATGAC. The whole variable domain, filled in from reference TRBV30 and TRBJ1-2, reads SQTIHQWPATLVQPVGSPLSLECTVEGTSNPNLYWYRQAAGRGLQLLFYSVGIGQISSEVPQNLSASRPQDRQFILSSKKLLLSDSGFYLCAWSPGSSSYNDYTFGSGTRLTVV.

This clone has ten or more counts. This chain's CDR3 is CSVVGGSRTAGELFF. The covered CDR3 bases are TGCAGCGTTGTTGGGGGCTCGAGAACCGCCGGGGAG. V usage is TRBV29-1 and J usage is TRBJ2-2; a possible D gene is TRBD1 (6 bases). The read ends 3 residues early relative to the CDR3; the germline J gene fills the gap. Germline V lookup: CDR1 SQVTM, CDR2 ANQGSEA. This CDR3 is built from 15 residues. V was shortened by 4 bases and J by 6 bases, with 18 bases between the two germline ends.

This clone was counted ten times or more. CDR3 bases read: TGTGCCACCAGCAGAGGGGGGGGGAATGAG. Translation gives CATSRGGGNE. In full, the CDR3 reads CATSRGGGNEQFF. The rearrangement joins TRBV15 to TRBJ2-1, with 7 bases aligning to TRBD2. The sequenced fragment ends 3 residues before the CDR3 boundary, so the rest is inferred from the germline J gene. Germline CDR1 LNHNV, CDR2 YYDKDF (reference sequence). The CDR3 runs to 13 residues. J gave up 7 bases and V 1 base, and 1 base lay outside the gene matches.

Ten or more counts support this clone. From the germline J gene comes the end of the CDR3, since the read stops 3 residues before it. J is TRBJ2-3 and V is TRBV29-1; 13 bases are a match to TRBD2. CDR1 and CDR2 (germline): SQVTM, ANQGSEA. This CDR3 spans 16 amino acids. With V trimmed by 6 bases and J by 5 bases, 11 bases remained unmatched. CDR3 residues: CSVRAGLAGIGDTQYF. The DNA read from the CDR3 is TGCAGCGTCCGGGCGGGACTAGCGGGGATTGGAGATACG.

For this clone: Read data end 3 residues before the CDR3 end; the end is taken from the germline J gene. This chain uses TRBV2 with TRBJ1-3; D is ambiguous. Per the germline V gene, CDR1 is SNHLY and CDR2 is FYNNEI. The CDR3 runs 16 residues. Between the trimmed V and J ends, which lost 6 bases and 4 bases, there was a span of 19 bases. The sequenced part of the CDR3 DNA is TGTGCCAGCAGAAGATTGGACTGGAAAGGAGGAAACACC. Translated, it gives CASRRLDWKGGNT. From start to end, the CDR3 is CASRRLDWKGGNTIYF.

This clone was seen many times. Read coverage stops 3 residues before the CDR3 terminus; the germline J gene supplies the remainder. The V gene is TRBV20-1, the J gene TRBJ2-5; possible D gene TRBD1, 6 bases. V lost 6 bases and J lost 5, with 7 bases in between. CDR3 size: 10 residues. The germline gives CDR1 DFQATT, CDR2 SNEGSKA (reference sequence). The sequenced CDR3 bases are TGCAGTGCCAGGGGTGAGACC. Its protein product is CSARGET. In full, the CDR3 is CSARGETQYF.

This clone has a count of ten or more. The CDR3 loop reads CASSIRGVGTDTQYF. Partial CDR3 DNA: TGCGCCAGCTCCATACGGGGAGTGGGGACAGATACG. The V call is TRBV5-1, the J call TRBJ2-3; D is possibly TRBD2 (5 bases). From the germline J gene comes the end of the CDR3, since the read stops 3 residues before it. CDR1 SGHRS and CDR2 YFSETQ come from the germline V gene. V lost 7 bases to trimming and J lost 3 bases, with 18 bases between them. This CDR3 has 15 residues. Supplemented by reference TRBV5-1 and TRBJ2-3, the full variable domain reads KAGVTQTPRYLIKTRGQQVTLSCSPISGHRSVSWYQQTPGQGLQFLFEYFSETQRNKGNFPGRFSGRQFSNSRSEMNVSTLELGDSALYLCASSIRGVGTDTQYFGPGTRLTVL.

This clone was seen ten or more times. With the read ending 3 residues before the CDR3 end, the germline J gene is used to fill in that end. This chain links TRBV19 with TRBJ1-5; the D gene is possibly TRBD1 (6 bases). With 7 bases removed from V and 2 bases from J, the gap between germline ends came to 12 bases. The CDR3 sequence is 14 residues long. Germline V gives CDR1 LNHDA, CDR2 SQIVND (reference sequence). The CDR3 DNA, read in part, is TGTGCCAGTACGGGGGGGCTAGGCAATCAGCCC. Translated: CASTGGLGNQP. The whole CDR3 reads CASTGGLGNQPQHF.

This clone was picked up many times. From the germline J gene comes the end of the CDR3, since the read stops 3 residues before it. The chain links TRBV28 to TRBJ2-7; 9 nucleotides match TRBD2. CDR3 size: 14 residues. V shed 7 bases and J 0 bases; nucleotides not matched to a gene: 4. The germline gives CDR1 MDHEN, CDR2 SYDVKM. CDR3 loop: CASNVAGASYEQYF. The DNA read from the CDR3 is TGTGCCAGCAATGTAGCGGGAGCCTCCTACGAG.